This TCR beta chain comes out of a study of blood T cell repertoires in COVID-19. Study information: PBMCs, B-cell-depleted T cells, or T cells provided the cDNA or gDNA that made up the material.

This clone is a singleton in its sample. Measured with immunoSEQ multiplex PCR; TCRdb has only the in-frame clones, and not every one. The repertoire holds over 90,000 clones, with roughly 86% as singletons. The germline V gene has CDR1 MDHEN and CDR2 SYDVKM. This CDR3 spans 18 amino acids. V gave up 3 bases and J gave up 4 bases, with 21 bases separating them. Sequenced material: peripheral blood. This TCR came from a man aged 50-60 years with active or convalescent COVID-19. The V call is TRBV28, the J call TRBJ1-4; weak D call: TRBD1 (6 bases). CDR3 bases: TGTGCCAGCAGTTTTCCCCCTTCGTCGGACAGCGTTAATGAAAAACTGTTTTTT. It codes for CASSFPPSSDSVNEKLFF.